One and the same sample provided the 31 T cell receptor beta chains below, sequenced in a study of CD8+CD57+ T cells in acquired aplastic anemia. Those patients picked for sequencing had displayed CD8+CD57+ cell expansion on flow cytometry. The template for TCR beta VDJ and CDR3 sequence profiling was genomic DNA. In TCRdb, the reads were re-called with MiXCR into one record per CDR3 protein. The sample holds about 160,000 distinct CDR3 sequences; about 64% are singletons and the top ten take 35% to 50%. Sequencing input: sorted CD4+, CD8+, or CD8+CD57+ T cells (not recorded which) from PBMCs. Receptors were obtained from a human donor with aplastic anemia.

The chain recombines TRBV19 with TRBJ1-1; 7 bases fit TRBD1. Per germline, CDR1 LNHDA and CDR2 SQIVND (reference sequence). Trimming cost V 1 base and J 2 bases; bases outside gene matches: 4. The CDR3 loop spans 15 amino acids. The CDR3 loop reads CASSIGGQPNTEAFF. CDR3 DNA sequence: TGTGCCAGTAGTATAGGGGGACAGCCTAACACTGAAGCTTTCTTT.

This chain links TRBV20-1 with TRBJ1-2; 8 nucleotides align to TRBD1. V shed 2 bases, J shed 7 bases, and the junction held 12 bases outside the gene matches. This CDR3 has 15 residues. Germline CDR1 DFQATT, CDR2 SNEGSKA (reference sequence). CDR3 sequence reads: CSARIGAGGGSGYTF. The CDR3 nucleotides read TGCAGTGCTAGAATAGGGGCAGGGGGCGGTTCTGGCTACACCTTC.

In this sample, this clonotype turned up once. This chain joins TRBV19 and TRBJ2-7; tentatively, D is TRBD1 (6 bases). The ends were cut back, 6 bases at V and 5 bases at J, with 20 bases in the middle. Germline CDR1 LNHDA, CDR2 SQIVND (reference sequence). The CDR3 loop spans 15 amino acids. CDR3 region: CASSPYSQGKDEQYF. For the CDR3, the DNA is TGTGCCAGTAGCCCTTACTCCCAGGGGAAAGACGAGCAGTACTTC. Full variable domain (rest looked up from reference TRBV19 and TRBJ2-7): DGGITQSPKYLFRKEGQNVTLSCEQNLNHDAMYWYRQDPGQGLRLIYYSQIVNDFQKGDIAEGYSVSREKKESFPLTVTSAQKNPTAFYLCASSPYSQGKDEQYFGPGTRLTVT.

The chain carries TRBV10-1 and TRBJ2-2; weak D call: TRBD2 (5 bases). The germline V and J ends were trimmed by 5 bases and 8 bases, with 15 bases remaining between them. This CDR3 is built from 14 residues. The germline gives CDR1 WNHNN, CDR2 SYGVQD (reference sequence). The CDR3 DNA is TGCGCCAGCAGTAGTGGCGGGCCCTCTGGGGAGCTGTTTTTT. As protein: CASSSGGPSGELFF.

V usage is TRBV7-9 and J usage is TRBJ2-5; D is unresolved. The CDR3 runs to 13 residues. Deletions cut 1 base from V and 3 bases from J, with 6 bases between. Germline V gives CDR1 SEHNR, CDR2 FQNEAQ (reference sequence). The CDR3 protein is CASSLVAEETQYF. The CDR3 DNA is TGTGCCAGCAGCTTAGTTGCAGAAGAGACCCAGTACTTC.

V usage is TRBV19 and J usage is TRBJ2-1; 11 bases align to TRBD1. This CDR3 spans 17 amino acids. Germline trimming cut 5 bases from V and 5 bases from J; bases unmatched to any gene: 11. Germline-derived CDR1 and CDR2 are LNHDA and SQIVND (reference sequence). CDR3 nucleotide sequence: TGTGCCAGTAGTGATCCGTTGGGGACAGGGGGACACAATGAGCAGTTCTTC. Translating gives CASSDPLGTGGHNEQFF. Filled out from reference TRBV19 and TRBJ2-1, the complete variable domain reads DGGITQSPKYLFRKEGQNVTLSCEQNLNHDAMYWYRQDPGQGLRLIYYSQIVNDFQKGDIAEGYSVSREKKESFPLTVTSAQKNPTAFYLCASSDPLGTGGHNEQFFGPGTRLTVL.

This sequence joins TRBV20-1 and TRBJ1-2; no firm D call. V gave up 6 bases and J gave up 4 bases, with 18 bases separating them. The CDR3 is 14 residues long. Germline V gene lookup returns CDR1 DFQATT and CDR2 SNEGSKA (reference sequence). The CDR3 DNA sequence: TGCAGTGCCACACACCCGGTGCTACCCTATGGCTACACCTTC. It encodes CSATHPVLPYGYTF.

This sequence joins TRBV7-2 and TRBJ2-7, with D possibly matching TRBD2 (5 bases). CDR1 is SGHTA and CDR2 is FQGNSA in the germline V gene. The CDR3 runs 14 residues. Trimming took 6 bases from V and 2 from J, leaving 14 bases between them. The CDR3, as DNA: TGTGCCAGCAGTTACTGGTCTAGCCCCTACGAGCAGTACTTC. It encodes CASSYWSSPYEQYF.

The DNA of the CDR3 is TGTGCCAGCAGCTTAGGGAGGGGTGACTCCTACGAGCAGTACTTC. It encodes CASSLGRGDSYEQYF. This chain joins TRBV13 and TRBJ2-7; D tentatively fits TRBD1 or TRBD2 (5 bases each). This CDR3 is built from 15 residues. Between the trimmed V and J ends, which lost 0 bases and 0 bases, there was a span of 9 bases. The V gene's germline CDR1 is PRHDT and CDR2 FYEKMQ (reference sequence).

For this clonotype: An end of the junction differs from the germline gene, which may be a read error. V usage is TRBV5-1 and J usage is TRBJ2-5; 10 bases agree with TRBD1. The CDR3 has 14 amino acids. Germline CDR1 SGHRS, CDR2 YFSETQ. CDR3 nucleotides: TGTGCCAGCAGCTGGGACAGGGGAGGAGAGACCCAGTACTTC. This gives the protein CASSWDRGGETQYF. Filled out from reference TRBV5-1 and TRBJ2-5, the complete variable domain reads KAGVTQTPRYLIKTRGQQVTLSCSPISGHRSVSWYQQTPGQGLQFLFEYFSETQRNKGNFPGRFSGRQFSNSRSEMNVSTLELGDSALYLCASSWDRGGETQYFGPGTRLLVL.

The CDR3 DNA follows: TGCGCCAGCAGTCCTGCCCAGGCCTACGAGCAGTACTTC. This gives the protein CASSPAQAYEQYF. The chain is built from TRBV10-1 and TRBJ2-7; D is unresolved. CDR3 length equals 13 residues. V lost 5 bases, J lost 2 bases, and 10 bases lay in between. Per the germline V gene, CDR1 is WNHNN and CDR2 is SYGVQD (reference sequence).

The CDR3, as DNA: TGTGCTAGTGGTTCTCGACTAGTGGCAGATACGCAGTATTTT. The encoded protein is CASGSRLVADTQYF. V is TRBV12-5 and J is TRBJ2-3; possibly TRBD2 for D (6 bases). Per the germline V gene, CDR1 is LGHNT and CDR2 is FRNRAP. The ends were cut back, 4 bases at V and 4 bases at J, with 12 bases in the middle. The CDR3 is 14 amino acids.

The J gene is TRBJ2-3, the V gene TRBV20-1; D call uncertain. Germline-derived CDR1 and CDR2 are DFQATT and SNEGSKA (reference sequence). The CDR3 consists of 15 residues. V lost 2 bases and J lost 0, with 12 bases in between. For the CDR3, the DNA is TGCAGTGCTAGAAGGCACAGCTCTAGCACAGATACGCAGTATTTT. This encodes CSARRHSSSTDTQYF.

This chain joins TRBV20-1 and TRBJ1-5; TRBD1 agrees at 7 bases. The junction had 18 bases not matched to a gene; V was cut back by 5 bases and J by 5 bases. The length of the CDR3 is 17 residues. The germline V gene encodes CDR1 DFQATT and CDR2 SNEGSKA (reference sequence). The CDR3 DNA is TGCAGTGCTGAGAGGGGGCAGGGTGTGACGTGGGATCAGCCCCAGCATTTT. Translating it yields CSAERGQGVTWDQPQHF.

This clonotype has only a few counts. The gene calls are TRBV2 and TRBJ2-7; D gene uncertain. The CDR3 sequence is 13 residues long. Germline V gene sequence: CDR1 SNHLY, CDR2 FYNNEI. V was pared by 6 bases and J by 0 bases, with 9 bases between. The CDR3 is CASSRIDSYEQYF. As DNA, the CDR3 is TGTGCCAGCAGCAGGATCGACTCCTACGAGCAGTACTTC.

V and J are TRBV7-2 and TRBJ1-1, with a tentative D call TRBD1 (5 bases). Germline CDR1 is SGHTA and CDR2 is FQGNSA. The V end lost 4 bases, the J end lost 5 bases, and 14 bases lay between the germline ends. This CDR3 contains 14 residues. CDR3 region: CASSSPGTLTEAFF. The CDR3 DNA follows: TGTGCCAGCAGCTCTCCCGGGACGCTGACTGAAGCTTTCTTT.

The rearrangement joins TRBV19 to TRBJ1-5; D may be TRBD1 (5 bases). The germline V and J ends were trimmed by 9 bases and 11 bases, with 20 bases remaining between them. The CDR3 has 13 amino acids. CDR1 is LNHDA, CDR2 SQIVND, per germline (reference sequence). CDR3 bases: TGTGCCAGCAGCTCCCTCGGGGGTATGACCCAGCATTTT. This sequence encodes CASSSLGGMTQHF.

To note about this clonotype: The conserved closing phenylalanine or tryptophan is absent in this CDR3, likely reflecting a read error. V usage is TRBV29-1 and J usage is TRBJ2-7, with 7 bases aligning to TRBD1. Unmatched junction bases numbered 13, after V lost 6 bases and J lost 5 bases. Germline V CDR1 and CDR2: SQVTM, ANQGSEA. The CDR3 spans 14 residues. CDR3 DNA sequence: TGCAGCGTGATAACTTTACAGGGGAGCAACGAGCAGTACCTC. It is translated as CSVITLQGSNEQYL.

This chain links TRBV7-9 with TRBJ2-1; 9 bases map to TRBD1. The length of the CDR3 is 10 residues. Germline lookup yields CDR1 SEHNR and CDR2 FQNEAQ (reference sequence). V shed 5 bases and J 15 bases; nucleotides not matched to a gene: 2. CDR3 sequence (DNA): TGTGCCAGCAGCCCGGGACAGGGGTTCTTC. Translating it yields CASSPGQGFF.

The CDR3 DNA reads TGTGCCAGCAGCCGCGGCGGTGCAGATACGCAGTATTTT. Translating it yields CASSRGGADTQYF. The chain employs TRBV7-9 and TRBJ2-3, with no clear D. V lost 5 bases to trimming and J lost 4 bases, with 10 bases between them. Looked up from germline, CDR1 is SEHNR and CDR2 is FQNEAQ (reference sequence). The CDR3 loop spans 13 amino acids.

The chain carries TRBV5-1 and TRBJ1-2; D is unclear. Trimming left V 4 bases short and J 6 bases short, with 13 bases between. Per the germline V gene, CDR1 is SGHRS and CDR2 is YFSETQ. There are 13 residues in the CDR3. The CDR3 reads CASSMIPDHGYTF. CDR3 coding DNA: TGCGCCAGCAGCATGATTCCTGATCATGGCTACACCTTC.

The chain links TRBV7-6 to TRBJ2-1; tentatively, D is TRBD2 (5 bases). The CDR3 extends over 14 amino acids. V was shortened by 8 bases and J by 4 bases, with 15 bases between the two germline ends. In germline, CDR1 is SGHVS, CDR2 FNYEAQ. CDR3 in amino acids: CASSTGVGYNEQFF. The CDR3 DNA is TGTGCCAGCTCAACCGGGGTGGGGTACAATGAGCAGTTCTTC.

The rearrangement uses TRBV9 and TRBJ2-5; no definite D call. CDR1 and CDR2 from the germline V gene are SGDLS and YYNGEE. Trimming took off 3 bases at V and 5 bases at J, with 11 bases between the two ends. The CDR3 length is 13 residues. Written as DNA, the CDR3 is TGTGCCAGCAGCGGGGGTCAGATGGAGACCCAGTACTTC. Protein sequence: CASSGGQMETQYF.

This chain uses TRBV19 with TRBJ1-2; maybe TRBD1 (5 bases). In germline, CDR1 is LNHDA, CDR2 SQIVND (reference sequence). The CDR3 sequence is 12 residues long. Trimming cost V 10 bases and J 8 bases, with 17 bases left between them. This CDR3 is CATQVGTGGYTF. The DNA for the CDR3 is TGTGCCACCCAGGTAGGAACAGGCGGCTACACCTTC.

The chain combines TRBV2 with TRBJ1-2; a possible D gene is TRBD1 (5 bases). This CDR3 has 16 residues. V lost 5 bases, J lost 6 bases, and 22 bases lay in between. Germline CDR1 SNHLY, CDR2 FYNNEI. In DNA, the CDR3 is TGTGCCAGCAGTTTTATCAACAGGATGACCAGAGATGGCTACACCTTC. Protein sequence: CASSFINRMTRDGYTF.

The chain combines TRBV6-2 or TRBV6-3 with TRBJ1-1; possible D gene TRBD1, 5 bases. The CDR3 runs to 13 residues. CDR1 and CDR2 (germline): MNHEY, SVGEGT. V was clipped by 6 bases and J by 10 bases, with 18 bases between them. CDR3 coding DNA: TGTGCCAGCAGCGTAGGGGTGGGGGACCTAGCTTTCTTT. Translation gives CASSVGVGDLAFF.

With regard to this clonotype: Germline is not matched at one junction end, which may reflect a read error. The chain has TRBV3-1 and TRBJ2-7; 9 bases match TRBD1. This CDR3 spans 15 amino acids. Germline V CDR1 and CDR2: LGHDT, YNNKEL (reference sequence). CDR3 coding DNA: TGTGCTAGCAGGACAGGGGCCCCAAACCCCTACGAGCAGTACTTC. Protein: CASRTGAPNPYEQYF.

This clonotype has just a few counts. The rearrangement joins TRBV9 to TRBJ2-3, with D hard to call. Per the germline V gene, CDR1 is SGDLS and CDR2 is YYNGEE. V lost 0 bases and J lost 0, with 11 bases in between. The CDR3 is 16 residues long. The CDR3 reads CASSVDPSPSTDTQYF. CDR3 DNA: TGTGCCAGCAGCGTAGATCCAAGTCCTAGCACAGATACGCAGTATTTT.

This clonotype was recorded at least ten times. The V and J genes are TRBV7-2 and TRBJ2-2; D call uncertain. This CDR3 comprises 13 residues. Trimming stripped 4 bases from V and 5 bases from J, with 8 bases between. Germline CDR1 reads SGHTA; CDR2 reads FQGNSA. The CDR3, as DNA: TGTGCCAGCAGCTCATTAAAAACCGGGGAGCTGTTTTTT. This encodes CASSSLKTGELFF.

The chain recombines TRBV4-3 with TRBJ2-3, with D uncertain. Trimming pared 0 bases from V and 3 bases from J, leaving 7 bases between. This CDR3 has 14 residues. From germline, CDR1 is LGHNA and CDR2 YSLEER. The CDR3 coding sequence is TGCGCCAGCAGCCAAGATATTAGGACAGATACGCAGTATTTT. Amino acids: CASSQDIRTDTQYF.

The chain employs TRBV2 and TRBJ2-7, with D possibly being TRBD1 (6 bases). Germline V gives CDR1 SNHLY, CDR2 FYNNEI. With 6 bases removed from V and 2 bases from J, the gap between germline ends came to 14 bases. The length of the CDR3 is 14 residues. CDR3 coding DNA: TGTGCCAGCAGCCACAGGGTAGGAACCTACGAGCAGTACTTC. It encodes CASSHRVGTYEQYF.